These 13 T cell receptor beta chains were sequenced from one sample in a study of blood T cells in healthy people across ages. A second PCR of about 6 to 11 cycles used a sample-barcoded 5' primer and a J-beta primer mix. From the 5' RACE reads, TCRdb called clonotypes with MiXCR, one entry per CDR3 protein. The sample has about 1.6 million distinct CDR3 sequences, around 35% seen once. Sequencing was done on a sample of blood. The receptor source for this set is a woman aged 30 to 39 in good health.

The chain is built from TRBV4-1 and TRBJ1-1; D call uncertain. CDR1 is MGHRA and CDR2 is YSYEKL in the germline V gene. The CDR3 totals 15 residues. Trimming cost V 0 bases and J 1 base, with 9 bases left between them. The CDR3: CASSQEGSGNTEAFF. CDR3 DNA sequence: TGCGCCAGCAGCCAAGAGGGGTCCGGGAACACTGAAGCTTTCTTT.

V gene TRBV24-1 combines with J gene TRBJ2-5, with TRBD1 matching 9 bases. The V gene end was trimmed by 9 bases and the J gene end by 5 bases; junction bases not matched to a gene: 12. This CDR3 has 15 residues. Germline CDR1 is KGHDR and CDR2 is SFDVKD. CDR3: CATGGRGTGKETQYF. The CDR3 nucleotides read TGTGCCACCGGGGGACGAGGGACAGGGAAGGAGACCCAGTACTTC.

The CDR3 bases are TGTGCCAGCAGCCCCCTTTCAATGAGGCAAAATCAGCCCCAGCATTTT. Its translation: CASSPLSMRQNQPQHF. The gene calls are TRBV6-1 and TRBJ1-5; no definite D call. Germline CDR1 MNHNS, CDR2 SASEGT. V was trimmed by 6 bases and J by 4 bases, leaving 19 bases between them. The CDR3 extends over 16 amino acids.

This chain links TRBV4-1 with TRBJ2-1, with 11 positions matching TRBD1. The J segment lost 8 bases and the V segment lost 3 bases, leaving 3 bases of the junction unmatched. The CDR3 totals 14 residues. Germline loops: CDR1 MGHRA, CDR2 YSYEKL. The CDR3 DNA reads TGCGCCAGCAGCCAGGGACAGGGGGACGATGAGCAGTTCTTC. Protein: CASSQGQGDDEQFF.

The CDR3 loop reads CGGDRAHLGTQYF. CDR3 DNA sequence: TGCGGGGGGGACAGGGCCCACTTGGGTACGCAGTATTTT. V and J are TRBV20-1 and TRBJ2-3; 9 bases align to TRBD1. This CDR3 is built from 13 residues. From germline, CDR1 is DFQATT and CDR2 SNEGSKA (reference sequence).

The chain couples TRBV7-2 to TRBJ2-7, with unresolved D. This CDR3 has 18 residues. In germline, CDR1 is SGHTA, CDR2 FQGNSA. The V gene lost 2 bases and the J gene lost 7 bases, with 27 bases spanning the gap. In nucleotides, the CDR3 is TGTGCCAGCAGCTTAATTAGTAAGGCGGCAGGAAAAGGCAATGAGCAGTACTTC. Translated, it gives CASSLISKAAGKGNEQYF.

The chain carries TRBV29-1 and TRBJ1-1; D is possibly TRBD1 (6 bases). Germline CDR1 SQVTM, CDR2 ANQGSEA. The length of the CDR3 is 14 residues. V lost 0 bases and J lost 5, with 13 bases in between. CDR3 sequence: CSVEDSRGKTEAFF. The CDR3 coding sequence is TGCAGCGTTGAAGATTCGAGGGGGAAGACTGAAGCTTTCTTT.

The rearrangement uses TRBV3-1 and TRBJ2-1; the match to TRBD2 covers 7 bases. The CDR3 extends over 12 amino acids. V lost 0 bases to trimming and J lost 12 bases; unmatched junction nucleotides: 2. Germline-derived CDR1 and CDR2 are LGHDT and YNNKEL (reference sequence). CDR3 DNA sequence: TGTGCCAGCAGCCAAGAATGGGGGGGGCAGTTCTTC. The encoded protein is CASSQEWGGQFF.

The J gene is TRBJ1-5, the V gene TRBV12-3 or TRBV12-4, with D possibly matching TRBD1 (6 bases). Between the trimmed V and J ends, which lost 4 bases and 0 bases, there was a span of 10 bases. The CDR3 contains 15 residues. The DNA of the CDR3 is TGTGCCAGCAGTTCCCAGGGGAATAGCAATCAGCCCCAGCATTTT. Amino acids: CASSSQGNSNQPQHF.

This clonotype was detected once. The chain couples TRBV9 to TRBJ2-7; 8 nucleotides match TRBD2. CDR1 and CDR2 from the germline V gene are SGDLS and YYNGEE. Trimming removed 0 bases from V and 2 bases from J; junction bases left unmatched: 4. The CDR3 is made up of 15 amino acids. Here the CDR3 reads CASSVGGSGTYEQYF. The DNA of the CDR3 is TGTGCCAGCAGCGTAGGGGGTAGCGGGACCTACGAGCAGTACTTC.

This chain links TRBV5-1 with TRBJ2-2, with 13 nucleotides matching TRBD2. The CDR3 sequence is 16 residues long. J was trimmed by 3 bases and V by 5 bases; bases with no gene match: 4. The V gene's germline CDR1 is SGHRS and CDR2 YFSETQ. The CDR3 sequence is CASSWTSGSDTGELFF. The CDR3 DNA reads TGCGCCAGCAGTTGGACTAGCGGGAGCGACACCGGGGAGCTGTTTTTT.

This clonotype has just a few counts. The chain joins TRBV9 to TRBJ2-7; TRBD1 is a possible D gene (5 bases). The CDR3 runs to 13 residues. Germline CDR1 and CDR2: SGDLS and YYNGEE. The V end lost 0 bases, the J end lost 7 bases, and 11 bases lay between the germline ends. The DNA of the CDR3 is TGTGCCAGCAGCGTAGGGGGCCGCGGAGAGCAGTACTTC. Translating it yields CASSVGGRGEQYF.

This rearrangement joins TRBV20-1 to TRBJ2-1; 9 bases are a match to TRBD2. The CDR3 runs 16 residues. With 0 bases clipped from V and 7 bases from J, the junction kept 10 bases outside the gene matches. The V gene's germline CDR1 is DFQATT and CDR2 SNEGSKA (reference sequence). CDR3 loop: CSARDQSAGGRNEQFF. The DNA for the CDR3 is TGCAGTGCTAGAGACCAATCAGCGGGGGGCAGGAATGAGCAGTTCTTC.